Following are 30 T cell receptor beta chains from one sample sequenced in a study of T cell responses to AZD1222 COVID-19 vaccine. Profiling relied on immunoSEQ multiplex PCR, and the TCRdb table lists in-frame clones only, not all of them. The sample includes 160,000 or so clones, just under 90% of them seen just once. The sample consisted of peripheral blood, taken 28 days after the second dose of the MenACWY control vaccine. Every receptor here comes from an adult who received the MenACWY meningococcal vaccine as a control.

CDR3 sequence: CASSPRPIRQGAYEQYF. For the CDR3, the DNA is TGTGCCAGCAGCCCACGACCAATCCGACAGGGGGCCTACGAGCAGTACTTC. The chain carries TRBV14 and TRBJ2-7; 9 bases fit TRBD1. This CDR3 region has 17 residues. Per the germline V gene, CDR1 is SGHDN and CDR2 is FVKESK. V shed 4 bases, J shed 2 bases, and the junction held 12 bases outside the gene matches.

The chain uses TRBV28 and TRBJ1-2; tentative D call: TRBD1 (6 bases). V was trimmed by 1 base and J by 8 bases, leaving 17 bases between them. Germline V gives CDR1 MDHEN, CDR2 SYDVKM. This CDR3 has 15 amino acids. The CDR3 spells CASSLLSRGAGGYTF. In DNA, the CDR3 is TGTGCCAGCAGTTTATTAAGCCGGGGGGCGGGCGGCTACACCTTC.

The rearrangement joins TRBV18 to TRBJ2-7; D gene unclear. CDR3 length: 13 residues. CDR1 KGHSH and CDR2 LQKENI come from the germline V gene. Trimming cost V 5 bases and J 0 bases, with 8 bases left between them. This CDR3 is CASSSASSYEQYF. DNA for the CDR3: TGTGCCAGCTCATCAGCTTCCTCCTACGAGCAGTACTTC.

The rearrangement uses TRBV25-1 and TRBJ2-1; 7 bases agree with TRBD2. The V gene's germline CDR1 is MGHDK and CDR2 SYGVNS. This CDR3 spans 14 amino acids. The junction had 8 bases not matched to a gene; V was cut back by 4 bases and J by 8 bases. CDR3 region: CASSVREVGDEQFF. The CDR3 DNA sequence: TGTGCCAGCAGTGTACGGGAGGTGGGCGATGAGCAGTTCTTC.

This clone was observed a single time. This chain uses TRBV27 with TRBJ2-6; D not resolved. The germline V and J ends were trimmed by 6 bases and 0 bases, with 12 bases remaining between them. The CDR3 is made up of 16 amino acids. Germline values: CDR1 MNHEY, CDR2 SMNVEV (reference sequence). The CDR3 DNA reads as TGTGCCAGCAGGAATCCCCATCACTCTGGGGCCAACGTCCTGACTTTC. This codes for CASRNPHHSGANVLTF.

The V gene is TRBV29-1, the J gene TRBJ2-7; 8 bases fit TRBD1. Trimming removed 6 bases from V and 3 bases from J; junction bases left unmatched: 10. The V gene's germline CDR1 is SQVTM and CDR2 ANQGSEA. This CDR3 comprises 14 residues. This chain's CDR3 is CSVAPGTGNYEQYF. CDR3 coding DNA: TGCAGCGTGGCCCCCGGGACAGGCAACTACGAGCAGTACTTC.

The chain has TRBV19 and TRBJ1-5; D not resolved. Per germline, CDR1 LNHDA and CDR2 SQIVND (reference sequence). V gave up 0 bases and J gave up 2 bases, with 5 bases separating them. The CDR3 totals 14 residues. CDR3 protein: CASSIDAGNQPQHF. The CDR3 bases are TGTGCCAGTAGTATAGATGCAGGCAATCAGCCCCAGCATTTT.

The chain couples TRBV6-2 or TRBV6-3 to TRBJ2-6; 8 bases match TRBD1. Germline V CDR1 and CDR2: MNHEY, SVGEGT. The CDR3 contains 18 residues. With 0 bases clipped from V and 4 bases from J, the junction kept 8 bases outside the gene matches. The CDR3 DNA reads TGTGCCAGCAGTTACTCGGGCAGGGGGCAGTCCGGGGCCAACGTCCTGACTTTC. Translation: CASSYSGRGQSGANVLTF.

This chain uses TRBV10-3 with TRBJ1-2; D is ambiguous. V was cut by 4 bases and J by 8 bases, with 17 bases left in between. This CDR3 is built from 14 residues. CDR1 and CDR2 from the germline V gene are ENHRY and SYGVKD. Written as DNA, the CDR3 is TGTGCCATCAGTGCCCCCTACACGGCGGAGGGCTACACCTTC. Its protein product is CAISAPYTAEGYTF.

The gene calls are TRBV19 and TRBJ1-6, with 11 positions matching TRBD1. V lost 6 bases to trimming and J lost 9 bases; unmatched junction nucleotides: 13. CDR1 LNHDA and CDR2 SQIVND come from the germline V gene (reference sequence). The CDR3 extends over 17 amino acids. The CDR3 sequence is CASSELTGQGAVSPLHF. DNA for the CDR3: TGTGCCAGTAGCGAACTAACCGGACAGGGGGCAGTTTCACCCCTCCACTTT. Looking up the rest from reference TRBV19 and TRBJ1-6 gives the full variable domain: DGGITQSPKYLFRKEGQNVTLSCEQNLNHDAMYWYRQDPGQGLRLIYYSQIVNDFQKGDIAEGYSVSREKKESFPLTVTSAQKNPTAFYLCASSELTGQGAVSPLHFGNGTRLTVT.

The genes are TRBV9 and TRBJ2-6; 8 nucleotides agree with TRBD1. After removal of 5 bases from V and 0 bases from J, the junction contained 4 bases not matched to a gene. The CDR3 has 16 amino acids. In germline, CDR1 is SGDLS, CDR2 YYNGEE. CDR3 bases: TGTGCCAGCAGGGGACAGGAAAGCTCTGGGGCCAACGTCCTGACTTTC. Translation gives CASRGQESSGANVLTF.

V is TRBV10-3 and J is TRBJ2-1, with 15 positions matching TRBD2. V gave up 3 bases and J gave up 9 bases; unmatched junction bases: 9. Per the germline V gene, CDR1 is ENHRY and CDR2 is SYGVKD. The CDR3 spans 17 residues. This CDR3 is CAISDWTSGRASPEQFF. The CDR3 DNA follows: TGTGCCATCAGTGACTGGACTAGCGGGAGGGCTTCTCCTGAGCAGTTCTTC.

The J gene is TRBJ1-3, the V gene TRBV5-1; 7 bases map to TRBD1. CDR3 length equals 18 residues. CDR1 and CDR2 (germline): SGHRS, YFSETQ. The V and J ends lost 4 bases and 0 bases, in that order; junction bases with no gene match: 13. The CDR3 spells CASSITGGQSLSGNTIYF. CDR3 DNA sequence: TGCGCCAGCAGCATCACCGGGGGACAGTCACTCTCTGGAAACACCATATATTTT.

This chain uses TRBV28 with TRBJ1-1; no firm D call. V lost 6 bases, J lost 7 bases, and 18 bases lay in between. The CDR3 loop spans 14 amino acids. CDR1 MDHEN and CDR2 SYDVKM come from the germline V gene. CDR3 sequence reads: CASSLYFSLGEAFF. The DNA for the CDR3 is TGTGCCAGCAGCCTCTACTTTTCACTCGGTGAAGCTTTCTTT.

The V and J genes are TRBV28 and TRBJ2-2, with TRBD2 matching over 8 bases. The CDR3 is 14 residues long. V was clipped by 8 bases and J by 5 bases; unmatched bases: 7. CDR1 and CDR2 (germline): MDHEN, SYDVKM. The CDR3 bases are TGTGCCAGCTCCGGGACTAGGTGGACCGGGGAGCTGTTTTTT. It is translated as CASSGTRWTGELFF.

J is TRBJ2-6 and V is TRBV9; weak D call: TRBD2 (6 bases). V was clipped by 0 bases and J by 1 base, with 11 bases between them. Germline V gene sequence: CDR1 SGDLS, CDR2 YYNGEE. The length of the CDR3 is 17 residues. This CDR3 is CASSVDGAGSGANVLTF. In DNA form, the CDR3 reads TGTGCCAGCAGCGTAGATGGGGCGGGGTCTGGGGCCAACGTCCTGACTTTC.

This chain uses TRBV28 with TRBJ1-3; D ambiguous. CDR1 is MDHEN, CDR2 SYDVKM, per germline. Trimming stripped 5 bases from V and 0 bases from J, with 14 bases between. This CDR3 comprises 16 residues. CDR3 amino acids: CASSISSPSSGNTIYF. CDR3 bases: TGTGCCAGCAGTATCTCCTCCCCTAGCTCTGGAAACACCATATATTTT.

The chain joins TRBV19 to TRBJ2-7; D gene ambiguous. This CDR3 comprises 12 residues. The germline V gene has CDR1 LNHDA and CDR2 SQIVND (reference sequence). With 3 bases removed from V and 7 bases from J, the gap between germline ends came to 10 bases. CDR3 amino acids: CASSIRWGEQYF. The CDR3 region has the DNA TGTGCCAGTAGTATTCGGTGGGGAGAGCAGTACTTC.

This clone has a single count. V usage is TRBV7-8 and J usage is TRBJ2-3; D is ambiguous. The germline CDR1 and CDR2 sequences are SGHVS and FQNEAQ. The CDR3 sequence is 14 residues long. V lost 7 bases to trimming and J lost 1 base, with 12 bases between them. CDR3: CASKYDGGTDTQYF. The CDR3 DNA reads TGTGCCAGCAAATATGACGGAGGCACAGATACGCAGTATTTT.

This chain uses TRBV9 with TRBJ1-1; D uncertain. The CDR3 sequence is 12 residues long. The V gene's germline CDR1 is SGDLS and CDR2 YYNGEE. V was cut by 5 bases and J by 3 bases, with 8 bases left in between. CDR3: CASRPPDTEAFF. CDR3 in DNA: TGTGCCAGCAGACCCCCGGACACTGAAGCTTTCTTT.

The chain employs TRBV24-1 and TRBJ2-1; D is perhaps TRBD2 (6 bases). The germline gives CDR1 KGHDR, CDR2 SFDVKD. With 0 bases removed from V and 8 bases from J, the gap between germline ends came to 7 bases. The CDR3 consists of 13 residues. CDR3 residues: CATSDLREHEQFF. The CDR3, as DNA: TGTGCCACCAGTGATTTGCGGGAGCATGAGCAGTTCTTC.

The chain combines TRBV9 with TRBJ1-1, with a tentative D call TRBD1 (6 bases). The V and J ends lost 2 bases and 7 bases respectively, with 12 bases between them. There are 13 residues in the CDR3. The germline CDR1 and CDR2 sequences are SGDLS and YYNGEE. The chain's CDR3 is CASSVGGSNEAFF. The CDR3 coding sequence is TGTGCCAGCAGCGTGGGGGGCTCAAATGAAGCTTTCTTT.

The chain uses TRBV18 and TRBJ1-2; TRBD1 matches 12 bases. The CDR3 covers 16 residues. Per the germline V gene, CDR1 is KGHSH and CDR2 is LQKENI. Unmatched junction bases numbered 9, after V lost 3 bases and J lost 7 bases. The CDR3 loop reads CASSPALPGQGAGYTF. The CDR3 DNA reads as TGTGCCAGCTCACCCGCCTTACCGGGACAGGGGGCTGGCTACACCTTC.

The chain couples TRBV28 to TRBJ1-1; TRBD1 is a possible D gene (6 bases). Trimming shortened V by 6 bases and J by 5 bases, and 16 bases separated the two germline ends. This CDR3 spans 14 amino acids. Germline loops: CDR1 MDHEN, CDR2 SYDVKM. CDR3 amino acids: CASSLTGTGTEAFF. In nucleotides, the CDR3 is TGTGCCAGCAGCTTAACAGGGACCGGGACTGAAGCTTTCTTT.

The chain recombines TRBV10-1 with TRBJ1-1; D may be TRBD1 (5 bases). The CDR3 is 14 amino acids. Deletions cut 3 bases from V and 5 bases from J, with 13 bases between. CDR1 WNHNN and CDR2 SYGVQD come from the germline V gene (reference sequence). This chain's CDR3 is CASSDGQGGTEAFF. The CDR3 DNA reads TGCGCCAGCAGTGATGGTCAGGGCGGAACTGAAGCTTTCTTT.

The chain links TRBV25-1 to TRBJ1-2, with a weak D call TRBD1 (6 bases). Trimming took 1 base from V and 4 from J, leaving 16 bases between them. The CDR3 covers 16 residues. Germline values: CDR1 MGHDK, CDR2 SYGVNS. In DNA form, the CDR3 reads TGTGCCAGCAGTGAATCCCAAACAGGGATGGCCTATGGCTACACCTTC. Translated, it gives CASSESQTGMAYGYTF.

V usage is TRBV6-2 or TRBV6-3 and J usage is TRBJ1-1; 7 nucleotides line up with TRBD1. Germline CDR1 MNHEY, CDR2 SVGEGT. This CDR3 is 13 amino acids long. After removal of 5 bases from V and 3 bases from J, the junction contained 3 bases not matched to a gene. The CDR3 sequence: CASSRQGDTEAFF. For the CDR3, the DNA is TGTGCCAGCAGTCGACAGGGAGACACTGAAGCTTTCTTT.

The V gene is TRBV7-7, the J gene TRBJ2-2; D is possibly TRBD1 or TRBD2 (5 bases each). Trimming took off 2 bases at V and 3 bases at J, with 13 bases between the two ends. The CDR3 covers 16 residues. Germline-derived CDR1 and CDR2 are SSHAT and FNYEAQ (reference sequence). The CDR3 spells CASSLRGASYTGELFF. In DNA form, the CDR3 reads TGTGCCAGCAGCTTAAGGGGAGCATCTTACACCGGGGAGCTGTTTTTT.

In DNA form, the CDR3 reads TGCGCCAGCAGCTTTACCCAGTACTTC. Translating gives CASSFTQYF. The chain uses TRBV5-1 and TRBJ2-5; D uncertain. The germline CDR1 and CDR2 sequences are SGHRS and YFSETQ. V dropped 2 bases and J dropped 8 bases, with 1 base sitting between them. The CDR3 covers 9 residues. Looking up the rest from reference TRBV5-1 and TRBJ2-5 gives the full variable domain: KAGVTQTPRYLIKTRGQQVTLSCSPISGHRSVSWYQQTPGQGLQFLFEYFSETQRNKGNFPGRFSGRQFSNSRSEMNVSTLELGDSALYLCASSFTQYFGPGTRLLVL.

The rearrangement links TRBV5-6 to TRBJ2-6; D gene unclear. Trimming shortened V by 2 bases and J by 4 bases, and 7 bases separated the two germline ends. The CDR3 loop spans 14 amino acids. Germline V CDR1 and CDR2: SGHDT, YYEEEE. CDR3 protein: CASSLWWGANVLTF. In nucleotides, the CDR3 is TGTGCCAGCAGCTTATGGTGGGGGGCCAACGTCCTGACTTTC. Combining the CDR3 with reference TRBV5-6 and TRBJ2-6 gives the whole variable domain DAGVTQSPTHLIKTRGQQVTLRCSPKSGHDTVSWYQQALGQGPQFIFQYYEEEERQRGNFPDRFSGHQFPNYSSELNVNALLLGDSALYLCASSLWWGANVLTFGAGSRLTVL.